Shown below are 16 T cell receptor beta chains from a single sample sequenced in a study of cytomegalovirus exposure and HLA in healthy donors. With 60 Vbeta and 13 Jbeta primers, the PCR was carried out. The repertoire was sequenced with immunoSEQ multiplex PCR; TCRdb's copy has only in-frame clones and lacks some. The sample lists 120,000 or so clones; roughly 76% were seen once. What was sequenced was PBMCs. The receptor set was obtained from a woman between 45 and 65 years old in good health and CMV-seronegative.

This clone was counted a few times. The CDR3 loop reads CASSHGSQVDTQYF. In nucleotides, the CDR3 is TGTGCCAGCAGTCACGGGAGTCAGGTAGATACGCAGTATTTT. J is TRBJ2-3 and V is TRBV6-6, with D perhaps matching TRBD2 (6 bases). V dropped 5 bases and J dropped 5 bases, with 14 bases sitting between them. This CDR3 spans 14 amino acids. The germline V gene encodes CDR1 MNHNY and CDR2 SVGAGI (reference sequence).

This clone was seen more than once but under ten times. This chain links TRBV29-1 with TRBJ2-3, with D hard to call. The germline V and J ends were trimmed by 4 bases and 5 bases, with 13 bases remaining between them. The CDR3 extends over 13 amino acids. Germline CDR1 reads SQVTM; CDR2 reads ANQGSEA. The CDR3 sequence is CSVGLSSGDTQYF. For the CDR3, the DNA is TGCAGCGTTGGGCTTAGTTCGGGAGATACGCAGTATTTT.

The chain links TRBV29-1 to TRBJ2-7, with TRBD2 identical over 10 bases. With 7 bases clipped from V and 4 bases from J, the junction kept 4 bases outside the gene matches. Germline values: CDR1 SQVTM, CDR2 ANQGSEA. The CDR3 has 12 amino acids. CDR3 DNA: TGCAGCGCTCTGACTAGCGGGTACGAGCAGTACTTC. Its protein product is CSALTSGYEQYF.

This clone was seen a single time. The chain combines TRBV4-1 with TRBJ2-4; 10 nucleotides match TRBD1. V lost 4 bases and J lost 7; bases outside the gene matches: 4. Germline V gene lookup returns CDR1 MGHRA and CDR2 YSYEKL. This CDR3 is built from 14 residues. The CDR3, as DNA: TGCGCCAGCAGCCCACCGGGACAGGGGAACATTCAGTACTTC. This encodes CASSPPGQGNIQYF.

A remark on this clone: An end of the junction differs from the germline gene, which may be a read error. The chain has TRBV7-9 and TRBJ1-1; 7 nucleotides align to TRBD1. From germline, CDR1 is SEHNR and CDR2 FQNEAQ (reference sequence). This CDR3 has 13 residues. The CDR3 coding sequence is TGTTCCAGCAGCTTAGCAGGGGGCACTGAAGCTTTCTTT. Its protein product is CSSSLAGGTEAFF. Full variable domain (missing parts from reference TRBV7-9 and TRBJ1-1): DTGVSQNPRHKITKRGQNVTFRCDPISEHNRLYWYRQTLGQGPEFLTYFQNEAQLEKSRLLSDRFSAERPKGSFSTLEIQRTEQGDSAMYLCSSSLAGGTEAFFGQGTRLTVV.

The chain joins TRBV27 to TRBJ2-3; D gene uncertain. This CDR3 is 11 amino acids long. Germline lookup yields CDR1 MNHEY and CDR2 SMNVEV (reference sequence). V lost 2 bases and J 5 bases, leaving 2 bases between the germline ends. CDR3 loop: CASSLRDTQYF. The CDR3, as DNA: TGTGCCAGCAGTTTACGAGATACGCAGTATTTT.

This clone appeared once. This chain joins TRBV14 and TRBJ2-5; 12 bases agree with TRBD2. Germline loops: CDR1 SGHDN, CDR2 FVKESK. CDR3 length equals 15 residues. V lost 4 bases and J lost 7; bases outside the gene matches: 7. The CDR3 coding sequence is TGTGCCAGCAGCCCGACTAGCGGGAGTTTAGGGACCCAGTACTTC. Translating it yields CASSPTSGSLGTQYF.

The chain is built from TRBV20-1 and TRBJ1-2, with D tentatively TRBD1 (5 bases). Trimming cost V 5 bases and J 3 bases, with 7 bases left between them. The length of the CDR3 is 11 residues. CDR1 is DFQATT and CDR2 is SNEGSKA in the germline V gene (reference sequence). The CDR3 loop is CSAFRDYGYTF. CDR3 DNA: TGCAGTGCTTTCAGGGACTATGGCTACACCTTC.

V is TRBV30 and J is TRBJ2-1, with TRBD2 identical over 7 bases. CDR1 and CDR2 from the germline V gene are GTSNPN and SVGIG (reference sequence). This CDR3 has 15 amino acids. V shed 3 bases, J shed 2 bases, and the junction held 7 bases outside the gene matches. In DNA form, the CDR3 reads TGTGCCTGGAGGTCCCACGGGGGGACCTACAATGAGCAGTTCTTC. This encodes CAWRSHGGTYNEQFF.

V gene TRBV11-2 combines with J gene TRBJ2-5, with a possible D match to TRBD2 (7 bases). Per the germline V gene, CDR1 is SGHAT and CDR2 is FQNNGV. The CDR3 covers 15 residues. V lost 4 bases, J lost 1 base, and 13 bases lay in between. CDR3 coding DNA: TGTGCCAGCAGCTGGGGGGGCACAGTCCAAGAGACCCAGTACTTC. It yields the protein CASSWGGTVQETQYF. Using reference TRBV11-2 and TRBJ2-5 for the parts outside the CDR3, the full variable domain is EAGVAQSPRYKIIEKRQSVAFWCNPISGHATLYWYQQILGQGPKLLIQFQNNGVVDDSQLPKDRFSAERLKGVDSTLKIQPAKLEDSAVYLCASSWGGTVQETQYFGPGTRLLVL.

The chain carries TRBV9 and TRBJ2-1, with 12 bases fitting TRBD2. The CDR3 is made up of 16 amino acids. Looked up from germline, CDR1 is SGDLS and CDR2 is YYNGEE. Trimming removed 3 bases from V and 5 bases from J; junction bases left unmatched: 6. CDR3 amino acids: CASSAPLAGGNNEQFF. The CDR3, as DNA: TGTGCCAGCAGCGCTCCCCTAGCGGGAGGGAACAATGAGCAGTTCTTC.

This clone was observed once. The chain joins TRBV6-1 to TRBJ2-3, with TRBD2 identical over 7 bases. This CDR3 is built from 17 residues. V shed 2 bases and J 7 bases; nucleotides not matched to a gene: 15. The germline CDR1 and CDR2 sequences are MNHNS and SASEGT. CDR3 DNA sequence: TGTGCCAGCAGTGAACCGGGGGAAGCGGGACCCAGAAATACGCAGTATTTT. Protein product: CASSEPGEAGPRNTQYF.

This chain uses TRBV7-2 with TRBJ1-4; 9 bases match TRBD1. Germline CDR1 is SGHTA and CDR2 is FQGNSA. Germline trimming cut 5 bases from V and 8 bases from J; bases unmatched to any gene: 9. The CDR3 is 15 amino acids. The CDR3 DNA reads TGTGCCAGCAGCGCAATGGGACAGGGTACCGAAAAACTGTTTTTT. Its translation: CASSAMGQGTEKLFF.

The chain couples TRBV10-3 to TRBJ1-5, with 7 bases fitting TRBD1. V was pared by 3 bases and J by 6 bases, with 2 bases of the junction left unmatched. This CDR3 contains 13 residues. Germline lookup yields CDR1 ENHRY and CDR2 SYGVKD. CDR3 in DNA: TGTGCCATCAGTGAAAGACAGGGTCAGCCCCAGCATTTT. This codes for CAISERQGQPQHF.

The rearrangement links TRBV11-2 to TRBJ2-1, with 11 nucleotides matching TRBD2. This CDR3 contains 16 residues. Germline V gene lookup returns CDR1 SGHAT and CDR2 FQNNGV. Trimming cost V 1 base and J 10 bases; bases outside gene matches: 9. The CDR3 region is CASSLGRGSGRGEQFF. CDR3 DNA sequence: TGTGCCAGCAGCTTAGGGCGGGGTAGCGGGAGGGGGGAGCAGTTCTTC. Using reference TRBV11-2 and TRBJ2-1 for the parts outside the CDR3, the full variable domain is EAGVAQSPRYKIIEKRQSVAFWCNPISGHATLYWYQQILGQGPKLLIQFQNNGVVDDSQLPKDRFSAERLKGVDSTLKIQPAKLEDSAVYLCASSLGRGSGRGEQFFGPGTRLTVL.

V is TRBV13 and J is TRBJ2-5, with TRBD1 matching over 7 bases. V dropped 7 bases and J dropped 5; count of bases not matched to a gene: 7. The V gene's germline CDR1 is PRHDT and CDR2 FYEKMQ (reference sequence). The CDR3 loop spans 13 amino acids. CDR3 amino acids: CASKTTGTETQYF. The CDR3 coding sequence is TGTGCCAGCAAAACGACAGGGACCGAGACCCAGTACTTC.